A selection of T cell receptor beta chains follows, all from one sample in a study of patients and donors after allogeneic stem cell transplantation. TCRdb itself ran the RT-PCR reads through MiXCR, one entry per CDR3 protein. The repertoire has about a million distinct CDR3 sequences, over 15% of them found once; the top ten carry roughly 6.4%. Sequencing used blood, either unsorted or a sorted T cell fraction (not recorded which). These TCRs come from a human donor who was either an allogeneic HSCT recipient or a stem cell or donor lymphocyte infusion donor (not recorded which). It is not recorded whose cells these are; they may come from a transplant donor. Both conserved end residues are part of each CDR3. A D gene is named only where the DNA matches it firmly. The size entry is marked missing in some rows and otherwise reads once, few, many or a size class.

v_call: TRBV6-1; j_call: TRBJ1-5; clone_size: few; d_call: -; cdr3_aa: CASSEEQSYSNQPQHF; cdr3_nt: TGTGCCAGCAGTGAAGAGCAGTCATATAGCAATCAGCCCCAGCATTTT
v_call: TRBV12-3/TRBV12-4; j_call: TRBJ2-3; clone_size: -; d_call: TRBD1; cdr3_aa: CASSFGDRPSTDTQYF; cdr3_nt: TGTGCCAGCAGTTTCGGGGACAGGCCTAGCACAGATACGCAGTATTTT
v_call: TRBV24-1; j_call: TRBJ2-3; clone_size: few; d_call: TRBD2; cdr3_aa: CATSSSLAGGPRADTQYF; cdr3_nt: TGTGCCACCAGCTCCTCTTTAGCGGGGGGGCCTCGCGCAGATACGCAGTATTTT
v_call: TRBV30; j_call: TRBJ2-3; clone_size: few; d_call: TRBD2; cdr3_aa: CAQSGGRTDTQYF; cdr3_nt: TGTGCCCAAAGCGGGGGGCGCACAGATACGCAGTATTTT
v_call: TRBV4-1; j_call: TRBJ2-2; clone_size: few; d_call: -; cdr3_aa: CASSQVIIAANTGELFF; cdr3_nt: TGCGCCAGCAGCCAAGTAATAATAGCGGCGAACACCGGGGAGCTGTTTTTT
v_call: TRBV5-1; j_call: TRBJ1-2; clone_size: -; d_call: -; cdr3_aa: CASSLTFYGGGYTF; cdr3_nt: TGCGCCAGCAGCTTGACCTTCTACGGGGGCGGCTACACCTTC
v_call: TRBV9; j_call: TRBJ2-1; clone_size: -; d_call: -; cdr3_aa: CASSSMTGPGAYNEQFF; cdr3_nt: TGTGCCAGCAGCTCGATGACCGGCCCGGGGGCCTACAATGAGCAGTTCTTC
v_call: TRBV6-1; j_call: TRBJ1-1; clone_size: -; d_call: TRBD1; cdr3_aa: CASSPGQGRTSEAFF; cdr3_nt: TGTGCCAGCAGCCCCGGACAGGGAAGGACTTCTGAAGCTTTCTTT
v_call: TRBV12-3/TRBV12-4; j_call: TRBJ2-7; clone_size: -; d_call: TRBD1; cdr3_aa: CASTTRRDRGYEQYF; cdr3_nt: TGTGCCAGCACTACACGGAGGGACAGGGGCTACGAGCAGTACTTC
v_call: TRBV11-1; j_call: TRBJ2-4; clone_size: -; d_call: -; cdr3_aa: CASSLSATLGDLAKNIQYF; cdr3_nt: TGTGCCAGCAGCTTATCGGCCACATTGGGGGACTTAGCCAAAAACATTCAGTACTTC
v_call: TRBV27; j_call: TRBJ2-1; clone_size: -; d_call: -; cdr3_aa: CATRHGLGLNEQFF; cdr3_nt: TGTGCCACCAGACACGGGTTGGGTTTGAATGAGCAGTTCTTC
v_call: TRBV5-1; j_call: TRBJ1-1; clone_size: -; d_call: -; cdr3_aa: CASSLGGRDGKKAFF; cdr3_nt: TGCGCCAGCAGCTTGGGAGGGCGGGACGGAAAGAAAGCTTTCTTT
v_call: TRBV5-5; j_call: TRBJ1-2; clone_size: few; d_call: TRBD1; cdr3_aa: CASSLEGAFNYGYTF; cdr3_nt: TGTGCCAGCAGCTTGGAGGGGGCATTTAACTATGGCTACACCTTC
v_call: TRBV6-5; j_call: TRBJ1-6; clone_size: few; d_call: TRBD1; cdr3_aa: CASSYSPGQGATGSPLHF; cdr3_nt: TGTGCCAGCAGTTACTCGCCGGGACAGGGGGCAACAGGGTCACCCCTCCACTTT
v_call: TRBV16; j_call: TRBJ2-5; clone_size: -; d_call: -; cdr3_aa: CASSQSLQVRTQYF; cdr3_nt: TGTGCCAGCAGCCAATCACTTCAGGTTCGGACCCAGTACTTC
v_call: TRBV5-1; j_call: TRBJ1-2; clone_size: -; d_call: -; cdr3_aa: CASTLAGDYGYTF; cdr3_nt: TGCGCCAGCACCCTTGCCGGGGACTATGGCTACACCTTC
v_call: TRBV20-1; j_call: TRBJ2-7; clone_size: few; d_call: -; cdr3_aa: CSARDPAGATYEQYF; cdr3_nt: TGCAGTGCTAGAGATCCGGCGGGGGCAACCTACGAGCAGTACTTC
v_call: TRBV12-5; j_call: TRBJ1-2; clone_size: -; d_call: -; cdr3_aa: CASGQTTKESTPGGYTF; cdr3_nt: TGTGCTAGTGGTCAGACGACAAAGGAGTCCACACCGGGGGGCTACACCTTC
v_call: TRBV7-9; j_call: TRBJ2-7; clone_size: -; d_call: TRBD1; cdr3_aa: CASSLGTGEDEQYF; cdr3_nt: TGTGCCAGCAGCTTAGGGACAGGGGAGGACGAGCAGTACTTC
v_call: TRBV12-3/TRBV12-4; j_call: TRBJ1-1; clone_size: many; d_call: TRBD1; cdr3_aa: CASSSIPGQGNTEAFF; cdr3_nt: TGTGCCAGCAGTTCCATACCGGGACAGGGGAACACTGAAGCTTTCTTT
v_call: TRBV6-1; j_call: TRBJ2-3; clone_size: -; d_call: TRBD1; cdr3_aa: CASSRDRGADTQYF; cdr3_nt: TGTGCCAGCAGCAGAGACAGGGGGGCGGATACGCAGTATTTT
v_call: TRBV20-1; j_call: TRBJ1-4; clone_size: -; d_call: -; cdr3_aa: CSAQGQGRKLFF; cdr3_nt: TGCAGTGCCCAGGGACAAGGGCGAAAACTGTTTTTT
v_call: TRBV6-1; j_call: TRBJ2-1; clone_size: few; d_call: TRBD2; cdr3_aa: CASRGLAGGPKRNEQFF; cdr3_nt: TGTGCCAGCAGGGGACTAGCGGGAGGGCCGAAGAGGAATGAGCAGTTCTTC
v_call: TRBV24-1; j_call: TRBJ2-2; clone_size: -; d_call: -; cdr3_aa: CATSVSLNTGELFF; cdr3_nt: TGTGCCACCAGTGTCTCACTCAACACCGGGGAGCTGTTTTTT
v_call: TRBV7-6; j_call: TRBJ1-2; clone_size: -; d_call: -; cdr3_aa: CASSLGVHYAF; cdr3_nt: TGTGCCAGCAGCCTCGGGGTTCATTACGCCTTC
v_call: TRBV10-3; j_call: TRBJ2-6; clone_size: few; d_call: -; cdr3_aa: CAISESGGSGANVLTF; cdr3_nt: TGTGCCATCAGTGAGTCCGGGGGCTCTGGGGCCAACGTCCTGACTTTC
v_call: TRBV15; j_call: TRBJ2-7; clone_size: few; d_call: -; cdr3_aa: CATSRGSNYEQYF; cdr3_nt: TGTGCCACCAGCAGGGGCAGCAACTACGAGCAGTACTTC
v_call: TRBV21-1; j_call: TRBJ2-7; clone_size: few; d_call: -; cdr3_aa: CASRPDRIHSYEQYF; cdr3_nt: TGTGCCAGCAGACCAGACAGAATTCACTCCTACGAGCAGTACTTC
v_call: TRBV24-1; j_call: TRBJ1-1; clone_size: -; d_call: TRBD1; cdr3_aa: CATSDGTGGTEAFF; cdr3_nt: TGTGCCACCAGCGATGGGACAGGGGGCACTGAAGCTTTCTTT
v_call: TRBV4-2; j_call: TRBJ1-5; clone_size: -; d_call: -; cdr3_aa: CASSPGRYSNQPQHF; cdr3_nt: TGTGCCAGCAGCCCCGGGAGATATAGCAATCAGCCCCAGCATTTT
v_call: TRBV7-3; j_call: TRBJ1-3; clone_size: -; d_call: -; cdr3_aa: CASSLRGGPSGNTIYF; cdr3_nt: TGTGCCAGCAGCTTAAGAGGGGGACCCTCTGGAAACACCATATATTTT
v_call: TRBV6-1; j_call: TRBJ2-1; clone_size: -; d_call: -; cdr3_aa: CATYNPFLSYNEQFF; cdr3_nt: TGTGCCACCTATAACCCGTTCCTATCCTACAATGAGCAGTTCTTC
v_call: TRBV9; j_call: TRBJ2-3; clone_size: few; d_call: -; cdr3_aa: CASSVVPRTDTQYF; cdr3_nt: TGTGCCAGCAGCGTAGTTCCTAGAACAGATACGCAGTATTTT
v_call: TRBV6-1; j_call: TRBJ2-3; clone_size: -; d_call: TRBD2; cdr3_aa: CASSQPSGRAKDTQYF; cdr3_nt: TGTGCCAGCAGTCAACCAAGCGGGAGGGCCAAAGATACGCAGTATTTT
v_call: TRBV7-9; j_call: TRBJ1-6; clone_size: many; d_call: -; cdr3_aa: CASSFDNSPLHF; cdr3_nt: TGTGCCAGCAGCTTTGATAATTCACCCCTCCACTTT
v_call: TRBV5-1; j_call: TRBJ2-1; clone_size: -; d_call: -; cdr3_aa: CASSSQGRDVNEQFF; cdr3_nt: TGCGCCAGCAGCTCTCAAGGGCGGGATGTGAATGAGCAGTTCTTC
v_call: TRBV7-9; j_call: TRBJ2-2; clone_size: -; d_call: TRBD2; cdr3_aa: CASSSRLAGGPGGELFF; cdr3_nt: TGTGCCAGCAGCTCCCGACTAGCGGGAGGGCCCGGCGGGGAGCTGTTTTTT
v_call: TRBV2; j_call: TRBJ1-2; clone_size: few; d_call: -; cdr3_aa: CASGAGWDGYTF; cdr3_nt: TGTGCCAGCGGGGCAGGGTGGGATGGCTACACCTTC
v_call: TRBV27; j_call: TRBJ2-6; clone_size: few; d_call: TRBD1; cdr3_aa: CASRQGYSGANVLTF; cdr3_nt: TGTGCCAGCAGACAGGGGTATTCGGGGGCCAACGTCCTGACTTTC
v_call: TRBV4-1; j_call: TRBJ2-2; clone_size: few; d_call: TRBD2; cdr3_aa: CASSQPGLAVTGELFF; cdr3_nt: TGCGCCAGCAGCCAACCGGGACTAGCGGTTACCGGGGAGCTGTTTTTT
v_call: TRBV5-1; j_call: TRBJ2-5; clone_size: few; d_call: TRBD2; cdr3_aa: CASSNRLAGVETQYF; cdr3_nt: TGCGCCAGCAGCAACCGACTAGCGGGAGTGGAGACCCAGTACTTC
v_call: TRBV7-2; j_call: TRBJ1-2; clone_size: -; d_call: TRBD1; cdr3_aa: CASSKRQGGYTF; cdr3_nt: TGTGCCAGCAGCAAACGACAGGGGGGCTACACCTTC
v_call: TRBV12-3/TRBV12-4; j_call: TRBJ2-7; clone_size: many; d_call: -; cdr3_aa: CASSLTRYEQYF; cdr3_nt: TGTGCCAGCAGTTTGACTCGTTACGAGCAGTACTTC
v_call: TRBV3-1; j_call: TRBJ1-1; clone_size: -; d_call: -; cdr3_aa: CASSQVGGGSTEAFF; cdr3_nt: TGTGCCAGCAGCCAAGTCGGAGGGGGGAGCACTGAAGCTTTCTTT
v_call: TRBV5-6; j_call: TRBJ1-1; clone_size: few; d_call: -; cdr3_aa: CASSDPPGTEAFF; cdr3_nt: TGTGCCAGCAGTGACCCCCCGGGGACTGAAGCTTTCTTT
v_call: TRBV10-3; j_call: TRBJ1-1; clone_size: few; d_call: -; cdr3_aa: CAISETRGRETEAFF; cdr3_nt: TGTGCCATCAGTGAGACGCGGGGAAGGGAAACTGAAGCTTTCTTT